Many counts were recorded for the clone carrying this T cell receptor beta chain. No antigen is known for it. Researchers took RNA transcripts and amplified TCR beta CDR3 regions from them. RT-PCR was first run with HTBI primers, then multiplex PCR in a second round. In TCRdb, the multiplex PCR reads were re-called with MiXCR into one record per CDR3 protein. The data hold 500,000 to 600,000 distinct CDR3 sequences, with approximately 37% observed a single time. Germline lookup yields CDR1 SEHNR and CDR2 FQNEAQ (reference sequence). This CDR3 comprises 16 residues. V shed 5 bases and J 0 bases; nucleotides not matched to a gene: 9. The sample is drawn from a study of Graves' ophthalmopathy and Graves' hyperthyroidism. Study background: Stable hyperthyroidism meant no progression to ophthalmopathy within 18 months of follow-up.

Notes on the study in general: Blood also contained most of the expanded thyroid clonotypes above 0.001 frequency.

The specimen was peripheral blood or thyroid tissue (not recorded which). The V call is TRBV7-9, the J call TRBJ1-1; 7 bases are a match to TRBD1. This TCR was recovered from an adult man with Graves' hyperthyroidism. This CDR3 is CASSPPRGTVNTEAFF. The CDR3 bases are TGTGCCAGCAGCCCCCCTCGTGGGACAGTGAACACTGAAGCTTTCTTT.